This TCR beta chain appears in the sequencing data of a study of metastatic and nonmetastatic thyroid tumors. Study overall: Blood and tumor or nodule tissue repertoires from malignant and benign thyroid patients were compared.

No treatment of any kind had been given to any patient before thyroid surgery. At least ten counts were recorded for this clone. Antigen unknown. Overall study results and limits: Versus benign nodules, malignant thyroid tumors reportedly had significantly higher TCR beta diversity, in blood and tumor.

Per the authors' pipeline: Building a distant-metastasis classifier for papillary thyroid cancer drew on CDR3 differences across clinicopathological groups. TCRdb recomputed clones from the PCR reads via MiXCR. These V and J calls derive from TCRdb rather than the authors' analysis. The data hold 15,000 to 20,000 clones, with 15% to 18% observed a single time. Trimming took 6 bases from V and 0 from J; bases not matched to a gene: 4. CDR1 is SNHLY, CDR2 FYNNEI, per germline. This CDR3 spans 15 amino acids. Sequenced sample: blood. This sequence was found in a female donor with papillary thyroid cancer or a benign thyroid nodule (not recorded which). Some clones in this sample may be carry-over from other donors' samples. The rearrangement links TRBV2 to TRBJ2-2; 7 positions agree with TRBD2. CDR3 DNA: TGTGCCAGCAGACTGGGGGGGGCGAACACCGGGGAGCTGTTTTTT. It translates to CASRLGGANTGELFF.